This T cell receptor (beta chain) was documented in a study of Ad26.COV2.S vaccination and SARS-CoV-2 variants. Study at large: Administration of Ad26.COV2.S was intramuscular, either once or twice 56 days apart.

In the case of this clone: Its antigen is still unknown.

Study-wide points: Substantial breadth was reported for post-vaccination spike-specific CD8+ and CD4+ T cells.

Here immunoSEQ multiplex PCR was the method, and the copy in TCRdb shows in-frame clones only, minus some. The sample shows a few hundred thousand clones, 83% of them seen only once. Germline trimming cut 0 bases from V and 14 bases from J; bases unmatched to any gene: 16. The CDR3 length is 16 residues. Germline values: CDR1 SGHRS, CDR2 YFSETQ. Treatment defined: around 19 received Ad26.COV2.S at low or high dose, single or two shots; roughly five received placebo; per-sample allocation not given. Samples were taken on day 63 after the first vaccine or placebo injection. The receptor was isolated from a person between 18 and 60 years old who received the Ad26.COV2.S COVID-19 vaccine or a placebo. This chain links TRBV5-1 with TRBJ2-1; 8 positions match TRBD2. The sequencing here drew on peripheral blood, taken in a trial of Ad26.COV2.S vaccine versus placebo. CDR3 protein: CASSLDGFSSGDGKFF. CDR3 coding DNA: TGCGCCAGCAGCTTGGATGGCTTTAGTAGCGGGGATGGGAAGTTCTTC. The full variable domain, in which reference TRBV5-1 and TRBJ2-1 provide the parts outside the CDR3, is KAGVTQTPRYLIKTRGQQVTLSCSPISGHRSVSWYQQTPGQGLQFLFEYFSETQRNKGNFPGRFSGRQFSNSRSEMNVSTLELGDSALYLCASSLDGFSSGDGKFFGPGTRLTVL.